Listed here is a single T cell receptor beta chain. The antigen is unknown. This sample was included in a study of identical twins. V lost 5 bases and J lost 6, with 20 bases in between. The germline CDR1 and CDR2 sequences are LGHDT and YNNKEL (reference sequence). The CDR3 runs 15 residues. Healthy Caucasians made up all donors. TCRdb used MiXCR to reprocess the 5' RACE reads, holding one entry per CDR3 protein. The sample holds 310,000 or so distinct CDR3 sequences, roughly 9% seen once. Study results and limitations: Donors were not followed over many years; analysis was cross-sectional.

The sample also formed part of further work on yellow fever vaccine responses in identical twins.

The V and J genes are TRBV3-1 and TRBJ2-7; unclear D gene. The sequencing sample was made of CD8+ T cells sorted from blood. The sequence derives from a woman between 18 and 30 years old in good health. CDR3 sequence reads: CASSYPGQRTPEQYF. In DNA form, the CDR3 reads TGTGCCAGCAGCTACCCGGGCCAACGTACGCCCGAGCAGTACTTC.